Described below is a single TCR beta chain sequence and its context. No antigen is known for it. Per-base quality was not reported, and no clone a single base away is much larger than it. One collaborating source in Seattle enrolled patients during active infection and followed them longitudinally through the course of disease. Each collaborating institution followed its own protocols to collect whole blood in K2EDTA tubes. Collaborator samples were shipped for TCRbeta analysis as frozen whole blood, isolated PBMCs, or DNA extracted from either sample type. The data are from a study of blood T cell repertoires in COVID-19 (dated by TCRdb to the early 2020s). Concerning the study at large: The collaborator samples originated in the United States, Italy and Spain and spanned the acute and convalescent phases of COVID-19. The samples were drawn from two sources: the first 160 participants of the ongoing ImmuneRACE study, and 1,000 to 1,500 subjects contributed by 6 global collaborators. Where available, HLA class I and class II types were taken from metadata supplied by the sample provider and were not determined by assay-based typing. The repertoires were released in a freely available public database meant as a resource for research on the immune response to SARS-CoV-2. A de-identified subject ID, COVID-19 status, age in years and sex were almost always included in the sample metadata. The prospective study material was composed of cDNA or gDNA derived from T cells, B-cell-depleted T cells, or PBMCs. Deeply sampled blood TCRbeta repertoires from subjects exposed to, actively infected with, or recovered from COVID-19 were included in the dataset. Study-level results and caveats: The amount of clinical and demographic metadata varied by source and participant and was provided uncurated.

The CDR3 sequence holds 14 residues, the cysteine and phenylalanine included. Here the CDR3 DNA is all that survives: 42 bases in frame from base 1. The germline V gene encodes CDR1 MNHEY and CDR2 SMNVEV (reference sequence). V is pared back by 3 bases and J by 3 bases, with 9 bases lying between the germline termini. TCRbeta CDR3 regions were amplified from genomic DNA by means of the immunoSEQ Assay, a bias-controlled multiplex PCR. The authors' analysis ran thus. Nucleated cell counts per sample were estimated from amplification of reference gene primers within the assay. To quantify the absolute abundance of each unique TCRbeta CDR3 rearrangement, sequence reads were collapsed and filtered. For each sample, productive Simpson clonality was calculated as the square root of Simpson's diversity index over productive rearrangements. The clones in this table, taken by TCRdb from immuneACCESS, are in-frame only. Not every clone is retained; where verified, under half of the shortfall comes from an unresolved V gene, and the cause of the rest is unknown. The D gene and trimming were derived from the DNA, and the V and J assignments and clone size from that table. This sample is represented by roughly 200,000 clones; about 88% of them were singletons. The ten largest clones take up roughly 10% of the sample.

The chain joins TRBV27 to TRBJ1-5, with an unclear D gene assignment. The source is a woman aged 50 to 65 with COVID-19, enrolled during active disease. The sample comprised peripheral blood. The CDR3 region reads CASSFGATNQPQHF. The base sequence is TGTGCCAGCAGTTTTGGAGCAACCAATCAGCCCCAGCATTTT.